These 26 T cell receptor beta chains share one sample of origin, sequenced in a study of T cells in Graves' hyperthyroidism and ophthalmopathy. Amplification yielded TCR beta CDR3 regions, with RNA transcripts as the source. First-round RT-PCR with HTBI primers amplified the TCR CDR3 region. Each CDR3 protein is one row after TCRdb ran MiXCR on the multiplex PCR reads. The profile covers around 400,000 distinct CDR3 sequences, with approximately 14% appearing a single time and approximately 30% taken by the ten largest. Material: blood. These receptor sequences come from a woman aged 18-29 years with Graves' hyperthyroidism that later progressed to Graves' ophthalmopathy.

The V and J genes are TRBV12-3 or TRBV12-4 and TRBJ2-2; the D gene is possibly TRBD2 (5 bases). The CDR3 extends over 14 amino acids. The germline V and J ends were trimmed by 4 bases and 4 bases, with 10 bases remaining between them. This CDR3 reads CASSSVGVTGELFF. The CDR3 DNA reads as TGTGCCAGCAGTTCAGTCGGGGTCACCGGGGAGCTGTTTTTT.

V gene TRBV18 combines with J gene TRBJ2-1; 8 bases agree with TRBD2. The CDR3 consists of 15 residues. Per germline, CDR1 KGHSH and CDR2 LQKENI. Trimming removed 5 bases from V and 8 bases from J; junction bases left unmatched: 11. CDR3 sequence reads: CASSSMSGGPHEQFF. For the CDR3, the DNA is TGTGCCAGCTCATCTATGTCGGGAGGGCCGCATGAGCAGTTCTTC.

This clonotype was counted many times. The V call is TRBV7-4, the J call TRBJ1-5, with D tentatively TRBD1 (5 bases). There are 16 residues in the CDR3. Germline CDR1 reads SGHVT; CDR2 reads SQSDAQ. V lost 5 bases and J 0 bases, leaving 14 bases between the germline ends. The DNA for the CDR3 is TGTGCCAGCAGCAACCGGGACGTATATAGCAATCAGCCCCAGCATTTT. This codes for CASSNRDVYSNQPQHF.

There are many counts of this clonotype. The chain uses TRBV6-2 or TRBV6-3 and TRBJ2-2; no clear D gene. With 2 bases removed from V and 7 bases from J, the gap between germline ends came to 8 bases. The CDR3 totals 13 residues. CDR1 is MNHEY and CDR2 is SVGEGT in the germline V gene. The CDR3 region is CASSYKENGELFF. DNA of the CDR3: TGTGCCAGCAGTTACAAAGAGAACGGGGAGCTGTTTTTT.

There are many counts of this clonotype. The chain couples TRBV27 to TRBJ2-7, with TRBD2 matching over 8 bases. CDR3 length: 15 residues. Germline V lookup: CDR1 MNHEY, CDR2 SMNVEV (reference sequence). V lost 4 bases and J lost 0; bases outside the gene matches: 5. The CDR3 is CASSSQLAVSYEQYF. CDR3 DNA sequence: TGTGCCAGCAGTTCTCAACTAGCGGTCTCCTACGAGCAGTACTTC.

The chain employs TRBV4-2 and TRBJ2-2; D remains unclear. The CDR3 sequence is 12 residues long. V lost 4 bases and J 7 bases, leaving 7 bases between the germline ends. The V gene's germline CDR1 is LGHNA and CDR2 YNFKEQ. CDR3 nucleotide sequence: TGTGCCAGCAGCCCTCGGAACGGGGAGCTGTTTTTT. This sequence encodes CASSPRNGELFF.

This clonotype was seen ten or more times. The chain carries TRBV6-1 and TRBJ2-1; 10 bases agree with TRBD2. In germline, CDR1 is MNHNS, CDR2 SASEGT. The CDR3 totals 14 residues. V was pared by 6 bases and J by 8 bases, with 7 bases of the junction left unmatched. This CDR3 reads CASRRGLAIYEQFF. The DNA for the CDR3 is TGTGCCAGCAGACGGGGACTAGCGATCTATGAGCAGTTCTTC.

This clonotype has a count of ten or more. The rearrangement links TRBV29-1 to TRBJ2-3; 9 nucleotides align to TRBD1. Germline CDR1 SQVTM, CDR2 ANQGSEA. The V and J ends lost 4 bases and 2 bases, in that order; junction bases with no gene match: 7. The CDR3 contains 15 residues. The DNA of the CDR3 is TGCAGCGTTGCTGAGACAGGGGGTATCACAGATACGCAGTATTTT. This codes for CSVAETGGITDTQYF.

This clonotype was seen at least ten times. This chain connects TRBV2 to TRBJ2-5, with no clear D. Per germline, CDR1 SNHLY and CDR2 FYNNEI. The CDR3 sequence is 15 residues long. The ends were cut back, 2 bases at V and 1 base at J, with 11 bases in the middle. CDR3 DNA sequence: TGTGCCAGCAGTGAATATCTGGGATTCCAAGAGACCCAGTACTTC. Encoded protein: CASSEYLGFQETQYF.

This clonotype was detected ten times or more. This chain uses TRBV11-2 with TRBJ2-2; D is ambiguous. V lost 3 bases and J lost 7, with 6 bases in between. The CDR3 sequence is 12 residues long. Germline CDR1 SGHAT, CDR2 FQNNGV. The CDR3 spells CASSLMGGELFF. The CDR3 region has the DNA TGTGCCAGCAGCTTGATGGGCGGGGAGCTGTTTTTT.

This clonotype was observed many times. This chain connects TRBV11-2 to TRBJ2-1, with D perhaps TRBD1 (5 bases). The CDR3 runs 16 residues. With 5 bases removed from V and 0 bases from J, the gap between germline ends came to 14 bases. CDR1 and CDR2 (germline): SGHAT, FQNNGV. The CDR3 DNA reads TGTGCCAGCAGCAAAACAGGAGAAAGCTCCTACAATGAGCAGTTCTTC. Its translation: CASSKTGESSYNEQFF.

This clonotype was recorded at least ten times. CDR3 region: CASSPGTVGNTEAFF. In DNA, the CDR3 is TGCGCCAGCAGCCCTGGGACAGTTGGTAACACTGAAGCTTTCTTT. The chain combines TRBV5-1 with TRBJ1-1; 7 nucleotides align to TRBD1. The CDR3 covers 15 residues. Germline V gene data show CDR1 as SGHRS and CDR2 as YFSETQ. V lost 4 bases to trimming and J lost 2 bases; unmatched junction nucleotides: 8.

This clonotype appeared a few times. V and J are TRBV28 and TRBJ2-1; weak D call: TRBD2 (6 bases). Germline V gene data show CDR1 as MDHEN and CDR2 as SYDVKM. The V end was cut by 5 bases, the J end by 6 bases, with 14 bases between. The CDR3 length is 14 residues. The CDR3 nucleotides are TGTGCCAGCAGTGTCGGGGGTCCAGGCAATGAGCAGTTCTTC. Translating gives CASSVGGPGNEQFF.

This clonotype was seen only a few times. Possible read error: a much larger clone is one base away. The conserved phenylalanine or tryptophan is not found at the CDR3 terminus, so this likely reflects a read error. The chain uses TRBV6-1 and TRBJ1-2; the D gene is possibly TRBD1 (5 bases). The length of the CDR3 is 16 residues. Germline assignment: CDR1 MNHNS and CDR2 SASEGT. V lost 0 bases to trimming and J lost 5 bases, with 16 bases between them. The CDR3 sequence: CASSEAIPGRQYGYTV. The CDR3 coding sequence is TGTGCCAGCAGTGAAGCCATACCGGGACGGCAATATGGCTACACCGTC.

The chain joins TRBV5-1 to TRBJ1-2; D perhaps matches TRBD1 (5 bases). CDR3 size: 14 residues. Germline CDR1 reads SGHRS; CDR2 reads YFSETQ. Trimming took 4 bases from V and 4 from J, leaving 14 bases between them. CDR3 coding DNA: TGCGCCAGCAGCCGTTCCGGGGCTAGCTATGGCTACACCTTC. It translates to CASSRSGASYGYTF.

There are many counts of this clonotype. In nucleotides, the CDR3 is TGTGCCAGTAGTAACCGACAGATGACTGAAGCTTTCTTT. Protein sequence: CASSNRQMTEAFF. The chain employs TRBV19 and TRBJ1-1; D is perhaps TRBD1 (5 bases). Trimming took 4 bases from V and 5 from J, leaving 11 bases between them. This CDR3 comprises 13 residues. CDR1 and CDR2 (germline): LNHDA, SQIVND (reference sequence).

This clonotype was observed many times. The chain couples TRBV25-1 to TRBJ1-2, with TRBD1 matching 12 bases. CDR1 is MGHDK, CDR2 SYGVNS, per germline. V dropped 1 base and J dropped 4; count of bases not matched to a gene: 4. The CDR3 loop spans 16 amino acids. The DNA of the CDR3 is TGTGCCAGCAGTGAATTAGGGACAGGGGGCGGCTATGGCTACACCTTC. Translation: CASSELGTGGGYGYTF.

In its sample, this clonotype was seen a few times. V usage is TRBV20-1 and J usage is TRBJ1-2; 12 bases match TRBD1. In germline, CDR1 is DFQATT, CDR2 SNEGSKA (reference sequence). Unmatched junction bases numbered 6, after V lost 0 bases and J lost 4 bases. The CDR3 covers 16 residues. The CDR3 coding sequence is TGCAGTGCTAGAGATTCGGGGACAGGGGGCATCTATGGCTACACCTTC. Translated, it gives CSARDSGTGGIYGYTF.

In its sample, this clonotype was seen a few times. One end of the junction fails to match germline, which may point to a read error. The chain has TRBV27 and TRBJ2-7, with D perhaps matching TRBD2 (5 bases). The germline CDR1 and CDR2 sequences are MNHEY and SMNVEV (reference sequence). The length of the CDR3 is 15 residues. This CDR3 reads CASSLSSGLLYEQYF. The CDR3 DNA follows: TGTGCCAGCAGTCTATCAAGCGGCCTTCTCTACGAGCAGTACTTC.

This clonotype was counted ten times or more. The CDR3: CASSLRVDPNTEAFF. The DNA for the CDR3 is TGTGCCAGCAGCTTGAGAGTAGACCCGAACACTGAAGCTTTCTTT. The V call is TRBV5-5, the J call TRBJ1-1; D is uncertain. CDR3 length: 15 residues. V was shortened by 1 base and J by 1 base, with 11 bases between the two germline ends. Germline V CDR1 and CDR2: SGHKS, YYEKEE (reference sequence). Together with reference TRBV5-5 and TRBJ1-1, the CDR3 gives the full variable domain: DAGVTQSPTHLIKTRGQQVTLRCSPISGHKSVSWYQQVLGQGPQFIFQYYEKEERGRGNFPDRFSARQFPNYSSELNVNALLLGDSALYLCASSLRVDPNTEAFFGQGTRLTVV.

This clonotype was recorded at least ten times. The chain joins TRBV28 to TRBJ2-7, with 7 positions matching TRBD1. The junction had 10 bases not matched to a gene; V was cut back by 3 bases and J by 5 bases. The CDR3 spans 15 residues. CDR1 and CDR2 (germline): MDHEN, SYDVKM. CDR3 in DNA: TGTGCCAGCAGTTTTTGGGCAGGGGGTTCCAACGAGCAGTACTTC. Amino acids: CASSFWAGGSNEQYF.

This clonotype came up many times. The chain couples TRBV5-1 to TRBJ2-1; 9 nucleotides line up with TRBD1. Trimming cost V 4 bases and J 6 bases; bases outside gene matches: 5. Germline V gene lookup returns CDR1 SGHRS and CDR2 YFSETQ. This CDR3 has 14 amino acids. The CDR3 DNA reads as TGCGCCAGCAGCGGTCACAGGGGGCGCAATGAGCAGTTCTTC. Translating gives CASSGHRGRNEQFF.

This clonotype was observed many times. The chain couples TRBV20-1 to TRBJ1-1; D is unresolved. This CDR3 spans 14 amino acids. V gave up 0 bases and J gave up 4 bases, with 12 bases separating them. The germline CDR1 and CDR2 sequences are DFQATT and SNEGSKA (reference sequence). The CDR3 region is CSAREPGRTTEAFF. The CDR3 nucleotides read TGCAGTGCTAGAGAGCCAGGTAGGACCACTGAAGCTTTCTTT.

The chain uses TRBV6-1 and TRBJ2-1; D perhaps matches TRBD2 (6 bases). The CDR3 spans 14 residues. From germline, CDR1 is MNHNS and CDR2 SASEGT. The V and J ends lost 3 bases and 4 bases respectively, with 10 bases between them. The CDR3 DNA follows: TGTGCCAGCAGTGATAGCGGAGAATACAATGAGCAGTTCTTC. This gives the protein CASSDSGEYNEQFF.

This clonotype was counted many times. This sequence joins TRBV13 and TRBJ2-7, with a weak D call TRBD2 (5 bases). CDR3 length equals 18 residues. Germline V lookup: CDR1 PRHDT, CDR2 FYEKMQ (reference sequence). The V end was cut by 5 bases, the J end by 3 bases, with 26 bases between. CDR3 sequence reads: CASSPYGDVSGAVYEQYF. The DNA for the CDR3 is TGTGCCAGCAGCCCCTACGGGGATGTCAGCGGCGCAGTCTACGAGCAGTACTTC.

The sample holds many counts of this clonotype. CDR3 region: CASSEDRGLSQPQHF. The CDR3 DNA reads TGTGCCAGCAGCGAGGACAGGGGGCTCAGTCAGCCCCAGCATTTT. The gene calls are TRBV12-3 or TRBV12-4 and TRBJ1-5; TRBD1 agrees at 11 bases. V was pared by 6 bases and J by 6 bases, with 7 bases of the junction left unmatched. The CDR3 has 15 residues.